The source of this TCR beta chain is a study of Graves' ophthalmopathy and Graves' hyperthyroidism. In the study overall: Peripheral blood collection took place at initial diagnosis, before any treatment.

Ophthalmopathy absent within 18 months of follow-up marked hyperthyroidism as stable. Many counts were recorded for this clonotype. As yet, its antigen is unknown. Study-level points and caveats: Distinction of ophthalmopathy from stable hyperthyroidism by a 13-signature model reached 85% to 90% sensitivity and 81.08% specificity. Blood contained most expanded thyroid clonotypes exceeding 0.001 frequency.

For repertoire sequencing, the TCR beta CDR3 regions were amplified from RNA transcripts. Scientists carried out first-round RT-PCR using HTBI primers and then a second-round multiplex PCR. TCRdb itself ran the multiplex PCR reads through MiXCR, one entry per CDR3 protein. Among 680,000 or so distinct CDR3 sequences listed, approximately 21% were seen once. The germline gives CDR1 GTSNPN, CDR2 SVGIG (reference sequence). V shed 3 bases and J shed 2 bases, with 7 bases lying between them. CDR3 length: 12 residues. The sample taken for sequencing was peripheral blood. This receptor was taken from a woman in her late teens or twenties with stable Graves' hyperthyroidism. Some clones in this sample may be carry-over from other donors' samples. This chain joins TRBV30 and TRBJ1-2; no reliable D call. The CDR3 DNA is TGTGCCTGGAGCCCCGGAAACTATGGCTACACCTTC. Protein: CAWSPGNYGYTF.